These 25 T cell receptor beta chains share one sample of origin, sequenced in a study of T cell repertoires in ileal Crohn's disease. The repertoire was sequenced with immunoSEQ multiplex PCR; TCRdb's copy has only in-frame clones and lacks some. The sample includes over 13,000 clones, 80% of them seen just once. What was sequenced was ileal tissue. These receptors came from an adult with Crohn's disease.

This chain links TRBV27 with TRBJ1-2, with 10 bases fitting TRBD1. V was pared by 7 bases and J by 2 bases, with 7 bases of the junction left unmatched. The CDR3 sequence is 15 residues long. Germline V gene data show CDR1 as MNHEY and CDR2 as SMNVEV (reference sequence). CDR3 DNA sequence: TGTGCCAGCAAGGTGGACAGGGGGAAAAACTATGGCTACACCTTC. Protein product: CASKVDRGKNYGYTF.

The genes are TRBV18 and TRBJ2-1; TRBD1 agrees at 9 bases. With V trimmed by 2 bases and J by 15 bases, 14 bases remained unmatched. The CDR3 runs 15 residues. CDR1 and CDR2 from the germline V gene are KGHSH and LQKENI. The CDR3 spells CASSPVGQGGRARFF. The DNA for the CDR3 is TGTGCCAGCTCACCAGTGGGACAGGGAGGCCGGGCAAGGTTCTTC. Filled out from reference TRBV18 and TRBJ2-1, the complete variable domain reads NAGVMQNPRHLVRRRGQEARLRCSPMKGHSHVYWYRQLPEEGLKFMVYLQKENIIDESGMPKERFSAEFPKEGPSILRIQQVVRGDSAAYFCASSPVGQGGRARFFGPGTRLTVL.

J is TRBJ1-1 and V is TRBV9, with D possibly matching TRBD1 (5 bases). This CDR3 has 14 residues. V was cut by 0 bases and J by 2 bases, with 8 bases left in between. Germline V CDR1 and CDR2: SGDLS, YYNGEE. The CDR3 DNA reads as TGTGCCAGCAGCGTAGATCAGGGAAACACTGAAGCTTTCTTT. Protein: CASSVDQGNTEAFF.

V gene TRBV7-9 combines with J gene TRBJ2-1; the D gene is possibly TRBD2 (6 bases). Germline loops: CDR1 SEHNR, CDR2 FQNEAQ (reference sequence). This CDR3 comprises 17 residues. V was trimmed by 0 bases and J by 2 bases, leaving 14 bases between them. The CDR3 DNA reads as TGTGCCAGCAGCTTAGCGGGTGCGGGAAGACCCTACAATGAGCAGTTCTTC. Protein sequence: CASSLAGAGRPYNEQFF.

V gene TRBV19 combines with J gene TRBJ2-3; D call uncertain. V was clipped by 5 bases and J by 3 bases, with 3 bases between them. Germline V gives CDR1 LNHDA, CDR2 SQIVND (reference sequence). The CDR3 is 11 amino acids. The CDR3: CASSLTDTQYF. Here the CDR3 DNA reads TGTGCCAGTAGTCTTACAGATACGCAGTATTTT.

V usage is TRBV6-4 and J usage is TRBJ2-1; possibly TRBD1 for D (5 bases). The CDR3 is made up of 16 amino acids. The germline V gene has CDR1 MRHNA and CDR2 SNTAGT. Trimming removed 4 bases at V and 4 bases at J, with 17 bases between. DNA for the CDR3: TGTGCCAGCAGTGGGACATCAGGGTCCCGGTACAATGAGCAGTTCTTC. Its translation is CASSGTSGSRYNEQFF.

The chain recombines TRBV5-3 with TRBJ2-2; D gene ambiguous. TRBV5-3 is an open reading frame, and its role is uncertain. CDR3 length equals 15 residues. Trimming took 4 bases from V and 6 from J, leaving 16 bases between them. CDR3 sequence: CARSITPSCAGELFF. The CDR3 DNA follows: TGTGCCAGAAGCATCACGCCGAGCTGCGCCGGGGAGCTGTTTTTT.

The genes are TRBV18 and TRBJ2-1, with unresolved D. From germline, CDR1 is KGHSH and CDR2 LQKENI. There are 17 residues in the CDR3. Trimming stripped 3 bases from V and 0 bases from J, with 15 bases between. CDR3 sequence (DNA): TGTGCCAGCTCACCGGTGATAGCTTCGAGCTCCTACAATGAGCAGTTCTTC. It codes for CASSPVIASSSYNEQFF.

The chain is built from TRBV5-1 and TRBJ1-1, with D possibly matching TRBD1 (5 bases). The V gene's germline CDR1 is SGHRS and CDR2 YFSETQ. Between the trimmed V and J ends, which lost 1 base and 0 bases, there was a span of 7 bases. This CDR3 is 14 amino acids long. The CDR3 nucleotides read TGCGCCAGCAGCTTGCTGACAGTGAACACTGAAGCTTTCTTT. Amino acids: CASSLLTVNTEAFF.

This sequence joins TRBV19 and TRBJ2-7, with 10 bases aligning to TRBD1. Germline V lookup: CDR1 LNHDA, CDR2 SQIVND (reference sequence). The CDR3 is 15 amino acids. V lost 3 bases and J lost 5; bases outside the gene matches: 7. CDR3 protein: CASSIAGQGYHEQYF. CDR3 DNA: TGTGCCAGTAGTATTGCGGGACAGGGGTACCACGAGCAGTACTTC.

This sequence joins TRBV6-5 and TRBJ2-4; 7 positions agree with TRBD2. The germline gives CDR1 MNHEY, CDR2 SVGAGI. J lost 4 bases, V lost 6 bases, and 9 bases had no gene match. The CDR3 has 15 residues. The CDR3 bases are TGTGCCAGCAGCGAGGTCGGGGGGTGGAAAAACATTCAGTACTTC. This sequence encodes CASSEVGGWKNIQYF.

The chain combines TRBV13 with TRBJ2-7; TRBD1 agrees at 9 bases. CDR1 is PRHDT and CDR2 is FYEKMQ in the germline V gene (reference sequence). This CDR3 comprises 15 residues. Trimming took 2 bases from V and 4 from J; bases not matched to a gene: 6. The CDR3 DNA is TGTGCCAGCAGCTTACCGGGACAGGGCGGTTACGAGCAGTACTTC. It is translated as CASSLPGQGGYEQYF.

In its sample, this clone was seen once. This chain joins TRBV30 and TRBJ1-6, with 10 bases aligning to TRBD1. There are 14 residues in the CDR3. V lost 2 bases to trimming and J lost 7 bases; unmatched junction nucleotides: 2. From germline, CDR1 is GTSNPN and CDR2 SVGIG (reference sequence). The CDR3 DNA reads as TGTGCCTGGAGTAGGGGACAGGGGAATTCACCCCTCCACTTT. It is translated as CAWSRGQGNSPLHF.

This chain connects TRBV2 to TRBJ2-7; 10 bases map to TRBD2. V was clipped by 6 bases and J by 0 bases; unmatched bases: 11. The CDR3 spans 17 residues. Germline CDR1 SNHLY, CDR2 FYNNEI. The DNA for the CDR3 is TGTGCCAGCAGCGGACCGGGACTAGCGCACAGCTCCTACGAGCAGTACGTC. Translation gives CASSGPGLAHSSYEQYV.

This chain joins TRBV5-4 and TRBJ1-2; weak D call: TRBD1 (5 bases). Trimming took off 6 bases at V and 0 bases at J, with 18 bases between the two ends. The CDR3 consists of 16 residues. Germline V lookup: CDR1 SGHNT, CDR2 YYREEE (reference sequence). The CDR3 DNA follows: TGTGCCAGCACCTCCAAAGGGGCAGGAGCTAACTATGGCTACACCTTC. Protein sequence: CASTSKGAGANYGYTF.

This clone was observed a few times. The sample carries other DNA sequences with the same CDR3. The rearrangement uses TRBV4-1 and TRBJ1-5; TRBD1 matches at 12 bases. Germline V gene sequence: CDR1 MGHRA, CDR2 YSYEKL. The CDR3 has 18 amino acids. V dropped 3 bases and J dropped 1; count of bases not matched to a gene: 7. DNA of the CDR3: TGCGCCAGCAGCCAGGAGGGACAGGGGGCAGAAAGCAATCAGCCCCAGCATTTT. Its protein is CASSQEGQGAESNQPQHF.

A single count supports this clone. The V and J genes are TRBV9 and TRBJ2-5; TRBD2 matches at 11 bases. Germline CDR1 SGDLS, CDR2 YYNGEE. This CDR3 region has 15 residues. V was clipped by 0 bases and J by 5 bases; unmatched bases: 3. The DNA for the CDR3 is TGTGCCAGCAGCGTAGGACTAGCGGGGATCGAGACCCAGTACTTC. Amino acids: CASSVGLAGIETQYF.

The chain carries TRBV4-3 and TRBJ2-5; D may be TRBD2 (6 bases). V lost 2 bases and J lost 4, with 17 bases in between. This CDR3 is 16 amino acids long. CDR1 is LGHNA, CDR2 YSLEER, per germline. The CDR3 here is CASSQRSGGTPETQYF. The CDR3 coding sequence is TGCGCCAGCAGCCAAAGGAGCGGCGGGACGCCAGAGACCCAGTACTTC.

The chain uses TRBV29-1 and TRBJ2-2; D remains ambiguous. Germline V gene data show CDR1 as SQVTM and CDR2 as ANQGSEA. The CDR3 length is 14 residues. V was clipped by 2 bases and J by 3 bases, with 10 bases between them. Written as DNA, the CDR3 is TGCAGCGTTGAAAATTCACAGTACACCGGGGAGCTGTTTTTT. It encodes CSVENSQYTGELFF.

The chain carries TRBV6-6 and TRBJ2-7, with a weak D call TRBD1 (6 bases). Germline CDR1 MNHNY, CDR2 SVGAGI (reference sequence). The CDR3 length is 13 residues. V lost 6 bases to trimming and J lost 6 bases, with 15 bases between them. The CDR3 reads CASSLQGLGEQYF. CDR3 DNA sequence: TGTGCCAGCAGCCTACAGGGTTTGGGCGAGCAGTACTTC.

This clone has just one count. This chain joins TRBV4-2 and TRBJ2-1; possible D gene TRBD2, 6 bases. Germline V lookup: CDR1 LGHNA, CDR2 YNFKEQ. The CDR3 consists of 15 residues. The V end was cut by 0 bases, the J end by 2 bases, with 8 bases between. CDR3 nucleotides: TGTGCCAGCAGCCAAGAGCGGGAAGCCTACAATGAGCAGTTCTTC. Its translation: CASSQEREAYNEQFF.

This clone has more than one count but fewer than ten. The V call is TRBV29-1, the J call TRBJ2-6; the D gene is possibly TRBD1 (5 bases). Germline-derived CDR1 and CDR2 are SQVTM and ANQGSEA. The CDR3 is 11 residues long. The V end lost 7 bases, the J end lost 10 bases, and 11 bases lay between the germline ends. DNA of the CDR3: TGCAGCGCCACGGACAAAAACGTCCTGACTTTC. This sequence encodes CSATDKNVLTF.

This clone was counted once. V gene TRBV7-6 combines with J gene TRBJ2-6; D might be TRBD1 (6 bases). The CDR3 contains 16 residues. The V gene's germline CDR1 is SGHVS and CDR2 FNYEAQ. Trimming removed 4 bases at V and 0 bases at J, with 10 bases between. The chain's CDR3 is CASSSKGGSGANVLTF. For the CDR3, the DNA is TGTGCCAGCAGCTCAAAAGGGGGCTCTGGGGCCAACGTCCTGACTTTC.

The gene calls are TRBV6-1 and TRBJ2-7, with a tentative D call TRBD1 (7 bases). The V and J ends lost 9 bases and 7 bases respectively, with 25 bases between them. CDR1 is MNHNS and CDR2 is SASEGT in the germline V gene. CDR3 length: 15 amino acids. The chain's CDR3 is CASLTGARGPEEQYF. CDR3 nucleotides: TGTGCCAGTTTGACGGGGGCGAGGGGGCCTGAAGAGCAGTACTTC.

Only a few counts were recorded for this clone. The chain employs TRBV18 and TRBJ1-5; a possible D gene is TRBD1 (6 bases). Trimming stripped 6 bases from V and 3 bases from J, with 9 bases between. The CDR3 spans 13 residues. CDR1 and CDR2 (germline): KGHSH, LQKENI. CDR3: CASSQGFNQPQHF. The CDR3 DNA reads as TGTGCCAGCTCGCAGGGGTTCAATCAGCCCCAGCATTTT. The full variable domain, its missing parts supplied by reference TRBV18 and TRBJ1-5, is NAGVMQNPRHLVRRRGQEARLRCSPMKGHSHVYWYRQLPEEGLKFMVYLQKENIIDESGMPKERFSAEFPKEGPSILRIQQVVRGDSAAYFCASSQGFNQPQHFGDGTRLSIL.